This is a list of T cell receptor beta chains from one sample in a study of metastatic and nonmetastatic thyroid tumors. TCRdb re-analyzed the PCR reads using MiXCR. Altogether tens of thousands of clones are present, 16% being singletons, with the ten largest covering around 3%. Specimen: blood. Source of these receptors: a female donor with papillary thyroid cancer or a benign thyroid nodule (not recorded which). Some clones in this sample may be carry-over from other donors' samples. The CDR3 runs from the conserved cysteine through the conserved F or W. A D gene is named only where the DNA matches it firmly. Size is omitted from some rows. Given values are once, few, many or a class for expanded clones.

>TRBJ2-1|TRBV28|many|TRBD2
CASSLILGGKFF
TGTGCCAGCAGTTTAATTTTGGGGGGGAAGTTCTTC
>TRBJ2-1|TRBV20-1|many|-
CSAREAGTYNEQFF
TGCAGTGCTAGAGAGGCAGGGACTTACAATGAGCAGTTCTTC
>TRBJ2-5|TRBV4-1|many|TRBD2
CASSQDIAGGETQYF
TGCGCCAGCAGCCAAGATATAGCGGGAGGAGAGACCCAGTACTTC
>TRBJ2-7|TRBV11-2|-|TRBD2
CASSLFAGVSYEQYF
TGTGCCAGCAGCTTATTTGCGGGAGTCTCCTACGAGCAGTACTTC
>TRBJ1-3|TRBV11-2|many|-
CASSPHRAPAGNTIYF
TGTGCCAGCAGCCCCCACAGGGCCCCGGCTGGAAACACCATATATTTT
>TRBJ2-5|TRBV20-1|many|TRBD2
CSAMRSGRQETQYF
TGCAGTGCTATGAGGTCCGGGAGGCAAGAGACCCAGTACTTC
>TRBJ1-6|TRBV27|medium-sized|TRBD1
CASSDHRGGSPLHF
TGTGCCAGCAGTGACCACAGGGGGGGTTCACCCCTCCACTTT
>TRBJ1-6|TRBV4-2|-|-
CASSQDKSSPLHF
TGTGCCAGCAGCCAAGATAAATCCTCACCCCTCCACTTT
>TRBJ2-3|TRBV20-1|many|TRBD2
CSARTSGSGHTQYF
TGCAGTGCTAGAACTAGCGGGAGTGGACATACGCAGTATTTT
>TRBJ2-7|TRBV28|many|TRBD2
CASSWGGYEQYF
TGTGCCAGCAGTTGGGGGGGGTACGAGCAGTACTTC
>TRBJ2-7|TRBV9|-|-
CASSVGSDSYEQYF
TGTGCCAGCAGCGTAGGTAGCGACTCCTACGAGCAGTACTTC
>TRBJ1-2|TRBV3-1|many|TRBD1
CASSQVSGGDGYTF
TGTGCCAGCAGCCAAGTGTCAGGGGGCGATGGCTACACCTTC
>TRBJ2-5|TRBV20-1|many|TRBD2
CSARVAGIQETQYF
TGCAGTGCTAGAGTAGCGGGGATCCAAGAGACCCAGTACTTC
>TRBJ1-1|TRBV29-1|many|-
CSVVVTGYGAAFF
TGCAGCGTTGTCGTTACGGGGTACGGGGCGGCTTTCTTT
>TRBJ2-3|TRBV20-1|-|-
CSASFSFAGSSTDTQYF
TGCAGTGCTAGCTTTAGTTTTGCTGGATCTAGCACAGATACGCAGTATTTT
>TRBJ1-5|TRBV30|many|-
CAWSVEHSNQPQHF
TGTGCCTGGAGTGTAGAACATAGCAATCAGCCCCAGCATTTT
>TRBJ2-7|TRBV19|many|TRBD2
CASSPGGLAGVSYEQYF
TGTGCCAGTAGTCCCGGTGGGCTAGCGGGAGTGAGCTACGAGCAGTACTTC
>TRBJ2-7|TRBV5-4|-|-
CASSLWTLDEQYF
TGTGCCAGCAGCCTCTGGACTTTGGACGAGCAGTACTTC
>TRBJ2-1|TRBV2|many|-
CASSEKSPKPRSNEQFF
TGTGCCAGCAGTGAGAAGTCACCCAAGCCCAGATCCAATGAGCAGTTCTTC
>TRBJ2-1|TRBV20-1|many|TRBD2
CSASGWREGPSYNEQFF
TGCAGTGCTTCCGGTTGGCGGGAGGGCCCCTCCTACAATGAGCAGTTCTTC
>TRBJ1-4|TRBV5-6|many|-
CASSRGTGKLFF
TGTGCCAGCAGCCGAGGCACGGGAAAACTGTTTTTT
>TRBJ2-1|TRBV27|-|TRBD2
CASSASVTSMSGEQFF
TGCGCCAGCAGTGCCTCCGTGACTAGCATGAGTGGTGAGCAGTTCTTC
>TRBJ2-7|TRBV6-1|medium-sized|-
CASSPVGMGRRTEQYF
TGTGCCAGCAGTCCTGTTGGGATGGGGCGGCGTACCGAGCAGTACTTC
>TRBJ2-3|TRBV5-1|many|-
CASSLARGVLTDTQYF
TGCGCCAGCAGCTTGGCCCGCGGGGTCCTCACAGATACGCAGTATTTT
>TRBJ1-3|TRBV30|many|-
CAWSVKGSGNTIYF
TGTGCCTGGAGTGTAAAGGGGAGCGGAAACACCATATATTTT
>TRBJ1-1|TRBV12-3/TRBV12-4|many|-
CASSPMAAEAFF
TGTGCCAGCAGCCCTATGGCGGCTGAAGCTTTCTTT
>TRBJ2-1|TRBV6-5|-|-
CASSYKGRSHNEQFF
TGTGCCAGCAGTTACAAGGGGAGGAGCCACAATGAGCAGTTCTTC
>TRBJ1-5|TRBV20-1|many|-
CSASQGRGGQPQHF
TGCAGTGCTAGCCAAGGAAGGGGAGGCCAGCCCCAGCATTTT
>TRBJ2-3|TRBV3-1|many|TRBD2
CASSQDDTVAGVPDTQYF
TGTGCCAGCAGCCAAGACGACACCGTAGCGGGAGTCCCAGATACGCAGTATTTT
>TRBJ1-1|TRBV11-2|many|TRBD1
CASSLWTGPTATEAFF
TGTGCCAGCAGCCTCTGGACAGGGCCAACGGCCACTGAAGCTTTCTTT
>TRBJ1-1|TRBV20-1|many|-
CSAREPDEAFF
TGCAGTGCTAGAGAGCCTGACGAAGCTTTCTTT
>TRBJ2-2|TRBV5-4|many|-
CASSLTTKGELFF
TGTGCCAGCAGCTTGACTACAAAAGGGGAGCTGTTTTTT
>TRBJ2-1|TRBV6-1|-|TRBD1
CASSGDRGRAYNEQFF
TGTGCCAGCAGTGGGGACAGGGGGAGAGCGTACAATGAGCAGTTCTTC
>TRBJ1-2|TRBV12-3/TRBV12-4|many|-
CASSLGGPSIYGYTF
TGTGCCAGCAGTTTGGGGGGACCATCAATTTATGGCTACACCTTC
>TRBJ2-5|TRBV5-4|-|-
CASSSASAQETQYF
TGTGCCAGCAGCTCCGCTAGCGCCCAAGAGACCCAGTACTTC
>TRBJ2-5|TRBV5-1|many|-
CASSLGLDDVETQYF
TGCGCCAGCAGCTTGGGACTAGACGATGTCGAGACCCAGTACTTC
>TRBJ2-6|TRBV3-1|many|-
CASSRVLGVNGANVLTF
TGTGCCAGCAGCCGAGTGCTAGGGGTCAATGGGGCCAACGTCCTGACTTTC
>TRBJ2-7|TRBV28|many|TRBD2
CASSLRVGSGSAHEQYF
TGTGCCAGCAGTTTAAGGGTGGGGAGCGGGAGTGCCCACGAGCAGTACTTC
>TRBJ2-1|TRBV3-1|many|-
CASSLSVEGVEQFF
TGTGCCAGCAGCCTTTCGGTCGAGGGAGTTGAGCAGTTCTTC
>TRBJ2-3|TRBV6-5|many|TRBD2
CASSPGLAGPSTDTQYF
TGTGCCAGCAGCCCGGGACTAGCGGGTCCTAGCACAGATACGCAGTATTTT
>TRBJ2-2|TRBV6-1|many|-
CASSDANTGELFF
TGTGCCAGCAGTGATGCCAACACCGGGGAGCTGTTTTTT
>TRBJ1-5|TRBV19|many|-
CASSLGLVSNQPQHF
TGTGCCAGTAGTCTAGGACTCGTGAGCAATCAGCCCCAGCATTTT
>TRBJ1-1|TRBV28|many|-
CASSPGYMATEAFF
TGTGCCAGCAGTCCGGGCTATATGGCCACTGAAGCTTTCTTT
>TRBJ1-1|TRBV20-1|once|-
CSDGGNTEAFF
TGCAGCGACGGGGGTAACACTGAAGCTTTCTTT
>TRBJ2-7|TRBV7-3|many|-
CASSQGGSSYEQYF
TGTGCCAGCAGCCAAGGGGGGAGCTCCTACGAGCAGTACTTC
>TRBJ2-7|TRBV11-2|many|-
CASSPQVGGSYEQYF
TGTGCCAGCAGCCCCCAGGTCGGAGGCTCCTACGAGCAGTACTTC
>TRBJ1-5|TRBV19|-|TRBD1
CASGTQGGSNQPQHF
TGTGCCAGTGGTACACAGGGGGGGAGCAACCAGCCCCAGCATTTT
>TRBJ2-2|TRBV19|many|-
CASSINGRNTGELFF
TGTGCCAGTAGTATCAACGGGAGGAACACCGGGGAGCTGTTTTTT
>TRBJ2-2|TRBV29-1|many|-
CSVVRTGELFF
TGCAGCGTTGTAAGGACCGGGGAGCTGTTTTTT
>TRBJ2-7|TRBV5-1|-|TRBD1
CASSLEGDSSYEQYF
TGCGCCAGCAGCTTGGAGGGGGACAGCTCCTACGAGCAGTACTTC
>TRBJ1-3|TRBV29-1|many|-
CSVGTTSGNTIYF
TGCAGCGTCGGGACGACATCTGGAAACACCATATATTTT
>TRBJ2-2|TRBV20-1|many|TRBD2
CSASNRLAGGAGELFF
TGCAGTGCTTCCAACAGACTAGCGGGAGGGGCCGGGGAGCTGTTTTTT
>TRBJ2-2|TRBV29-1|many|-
CSVEFTRGTGELFF
TGCAGCGTTGAATTTACTAGAGGCACCGGGGAGCTGTTTTTT
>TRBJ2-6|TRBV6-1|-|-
CATTKEGSGANVLTF
TGTGCCACTACCAAGGAGGGCTCTGGGGCCAACGTCCTGACTTTC
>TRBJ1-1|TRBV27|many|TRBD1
CASSGPRGPGGVTEAFF
TGTGCCAGCAGTGGACCTCGCGGACCAGGGGGTGTCACTGAAGCTTTCTTT
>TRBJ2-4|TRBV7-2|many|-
CASSSQGRNIQYF
TGTGCCAGCAGCTCCCAGGGGAGGAACATTCAGTACTTC
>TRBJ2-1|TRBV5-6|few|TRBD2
CASSRLAGDNGQFF
TGTGCCAGCAGTCGACTAGCGGGGGACAATGGGCAGTTCTTC
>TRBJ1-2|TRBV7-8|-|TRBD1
CASSKGARGISNYGYTF
TGTGCCAGCAGCAAGGGGGCCAGGGGGATTTCTAACTATGGCTACACCTTC